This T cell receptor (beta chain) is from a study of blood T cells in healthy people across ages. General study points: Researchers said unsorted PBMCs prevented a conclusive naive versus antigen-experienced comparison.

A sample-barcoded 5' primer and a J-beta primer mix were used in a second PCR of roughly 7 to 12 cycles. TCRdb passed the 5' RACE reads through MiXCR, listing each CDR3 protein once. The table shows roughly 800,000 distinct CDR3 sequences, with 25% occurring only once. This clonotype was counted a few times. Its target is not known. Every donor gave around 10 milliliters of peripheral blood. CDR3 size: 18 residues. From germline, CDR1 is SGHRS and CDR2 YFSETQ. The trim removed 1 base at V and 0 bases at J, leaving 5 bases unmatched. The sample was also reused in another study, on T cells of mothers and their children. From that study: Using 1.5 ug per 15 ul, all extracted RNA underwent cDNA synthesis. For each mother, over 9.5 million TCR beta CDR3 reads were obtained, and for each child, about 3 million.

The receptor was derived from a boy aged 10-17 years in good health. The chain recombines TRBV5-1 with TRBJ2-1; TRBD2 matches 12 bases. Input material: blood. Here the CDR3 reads CASSLRLAGVSSYNEQFF. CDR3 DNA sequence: TGCGCCAGCAGCTTGAGACTAGCGGGGGTTAGCTCCTACAATGAGCAGTTCTTC.